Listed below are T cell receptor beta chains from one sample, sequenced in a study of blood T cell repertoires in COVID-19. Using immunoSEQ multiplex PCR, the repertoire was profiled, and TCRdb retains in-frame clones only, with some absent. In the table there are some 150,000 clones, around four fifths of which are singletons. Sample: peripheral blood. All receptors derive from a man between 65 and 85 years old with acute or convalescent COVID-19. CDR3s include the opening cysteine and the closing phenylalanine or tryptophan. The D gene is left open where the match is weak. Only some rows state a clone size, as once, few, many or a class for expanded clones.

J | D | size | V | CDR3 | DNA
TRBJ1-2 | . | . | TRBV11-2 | CASSLVQGGGYTF | TGTGCCAGCAGCTTAGTCCAGGGAGGGGGCTACACCTTC
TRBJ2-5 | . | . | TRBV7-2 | CASSLAGPRETQYF | TGTGCCAGCAGCTTAGCGGGGCCCCGGGAGACCCAGTACTTC
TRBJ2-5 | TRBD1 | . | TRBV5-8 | CASSPDRVWGETQYF | TGTGCCAGCAGCCCCGACAGGGTGTGGGGGGAGACCCAGTACTTC
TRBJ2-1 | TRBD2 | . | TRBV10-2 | CASSDQRGRGNEQFF | TGCGCCAGCAGTGATCAGCGGGGGAGGGGCAATGAGCAGTTCTTC
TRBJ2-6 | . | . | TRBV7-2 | CASSPGSGANVLTF | TGTGCCAGCAGTCCGGGTTCTGGGGCCAACGTCCTGACTTTC
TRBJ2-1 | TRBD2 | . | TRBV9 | CASSAGGVTYNEQFF | TGTGCCAGCAGCGCTGGGGGGGTTACCTACAATGAGCAGTTCTTC
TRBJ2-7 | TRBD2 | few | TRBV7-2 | CASSSGTSGTYEQYF | TGTGCCAGCAGCTCCGGGACTAGCGGAACCTACGAGCAGTACTTC
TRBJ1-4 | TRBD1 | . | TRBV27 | CASSPLTGKQNEKLFF | TGTGCCAGCAGTCCCCTGACAGGGAAGCAGAATGAAAAACTGTTTTTT
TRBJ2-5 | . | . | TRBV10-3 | CAISGGQGGETQYF | TGTGCCATCAGTGGCGGACAGGGAGGGGAGACCCAGTACTTC
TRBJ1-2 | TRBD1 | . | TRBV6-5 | CASSEGARGYTF | TGTGCCAGCAGCGAGGGGGCAAGAGGCTACACCTTC
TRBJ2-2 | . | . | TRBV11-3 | CASSRRPGQNTGELFF | TGTGCCAGCAGCCGGCGCCCGGGACAGAACACCGGGGAGCTGTTTTTT
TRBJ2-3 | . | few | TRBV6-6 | CASSAGRGPSTDTQYF | TGTGCCAGCTCGGCGGGGCGGGGGCCTAGCACAGATACGCAGTATTTT
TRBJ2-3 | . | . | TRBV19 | CASSGVSSDTQYF | TGTGCCAGTTCAGGGGTATCTTCAGATACGCAGTATTTT
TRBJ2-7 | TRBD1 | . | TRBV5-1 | CASTRQGSNEQYF | TGCGCCAGCACCCGACAGGGCAGCAACGAGCAGTACTTC
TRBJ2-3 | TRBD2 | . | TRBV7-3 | CASSLIGSGTSADTQYF | TGTGCCAGCAGCTTAATCGGTAGCGGGACATCGGCAGATACGCAGTATTTT
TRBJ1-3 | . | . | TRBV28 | CASSLGGGGGNTIYF | TGTGCCAGCAGTTTGGGGGGGGGAGGCGGAAACACCATATATTTT
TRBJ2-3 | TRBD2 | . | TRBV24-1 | CATSDPSGRDPTDTQYF | TGTGCCACCAGTGATCCGTCAGGGAGGGACCCGACAGATACGCAGTATTTT
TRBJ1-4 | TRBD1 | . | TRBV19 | CASSLSGAGQGPSNEKLFF | TGTGCCAGTAGTCTTAGTGGAGCGGGACAGGGACCTTCTAATGAAAAACTGTTTTTT
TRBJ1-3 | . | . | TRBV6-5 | CASRWSPSSGNTIYF | TGTGCCAGCAGGTGGTCGCCGAGCTCTGGAAACACCATATATTTT
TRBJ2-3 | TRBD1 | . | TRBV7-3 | CASSARQGTDTQYF | TGTGCCAGCAGCGCCCGACAGGGGACAGATACGCAGTATTTT
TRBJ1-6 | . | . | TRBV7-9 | CASSPGAWSSYNSPLHF | TGTGCCAGCAGCCCAGGGGCATGGAGCTCCTATAATTCACCCCTCCACTTT
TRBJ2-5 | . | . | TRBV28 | CASTSTQKQETQYF | TGTGCCAGCACCTCGACACAAAAGCAAGAGACCCAGTACTTC
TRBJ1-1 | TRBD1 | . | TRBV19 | CAANPGQGFGTEAFF | TGTGCCGCCAATCCGGGACAGGGGTTTGGGACTGAAGCTTTCTTT
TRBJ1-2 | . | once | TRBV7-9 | CASSLVLGGRGYTF | TGTGCCAGCAGCTTAGTTCTGGGGGGTAGAGGCTACACCTTC
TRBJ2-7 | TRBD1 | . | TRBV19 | CASSGQATYEQYF | TGTGCCAGTAGTGGACAGGCGACCTACGAGCAGTACTTC
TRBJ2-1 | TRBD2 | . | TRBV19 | CASSMEPSGTTHNEQFF | TGTGCCAGTAGTATGGAGCCTAGCGGGACGACCCACAATGAGCAGTTCTTC
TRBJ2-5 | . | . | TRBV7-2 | CASSPNGGRETQYF | TGTGCCAGCAGCCCGAACGGGGGTAGGGAGACCCAGTACTTC
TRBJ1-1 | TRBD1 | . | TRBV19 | CASSISETGAEAFF | TGTGCCAGTAGTATATCGGAAACAGGGGCTGAAGCTTTCTTT